This note documents a single TCR beta chain sequence. The data are from a study of blood T cell repertoires in COVID-19. As originally analysed: Reference gene primers were amplified, and this amplification served to estimate nucleated cell counts. Clones were sequenced by immunoSEQ multiplex PCR, and TCRdb holds only the in-frame ones, with some missing. The V and J calls and clone size are taken from that table; D and trimming were inferred from the DNA. The table includes hundreds of thousands of clones, 75% to 90% detected once. Germline assignment: CDR1 MRHNA and CDR2 SNTAGT. V shed 2 bases and J 2 bases; nucleotides not matched to a gene: 10. CDR3 length: 17 residues.

Sequencing used peripheral blood. The sequence derives from a woman aged 25 to 39 with acute or convalescent COVID-19. V is TRBV6-4 and J is TRBJ2-3; TRBD2 matches at 7 bases. The chain's CDR3 is CASSDPGGGNLTDTQYF. CDR3 coding DNA: TGTGCCAGCAGTGACCCTGGGGGGGGAAATCTCACAGATACGCAGTATTTT.